A single sample is the source of the 19 T cell receptor beta chains below, sequenced in a study of identical twins. MiXCR, applied by TCRdb to the 5' RACE reads, yields one record per CDR3 protein. The data hold more than 400,000 distinct CDR3 sequences, with approximately 16% observed a single time. Another study also made use of these data, one on yellow fever vaccine responses in identical twins.

Sequenced sample: CD4+ T cells sorted from blood. The receptors were sampled from a woman aged 18 to 35 in good health.

This clonotype showed up just a few times. The CDR3 sequence is CASSAGQGVTGELFF. DNA for the CDR3: TGCGCCAGCAGCGCTGGACAGGGGGTCACCGGGGAGCTGTTTTTT. V and J are TRBV5-1 and TRBJ2-2, with 10 bases identical to TRBD1. This CDR3 has 15 amino acids. V lost 4 bases and J lost 4; bases outside the gene matches: 4. Germline V gene sequence: CDR1 SGHRS, CDR2 YFSETQ.

This clonotype showed up just a few times. V and J are TRBV12-3 or TRBV12-4 and TRBJ2-5, with 9 bases lining up with TRBD1. The CDR3 is 16 residues long. V shed 1 base and J 4 bases; nucleotides not matched to a gene: 7. The CDR3 spells CASSLGTGVSGETQYF. Here the CDR3 DNA reads TGTGCCAGCAGTTTAGGGACAGGGGTATCGGGAGAGACCCAGTACTTC.

There are a few counts of this clonotype. V is TRBV29-1 and J is TRBJ2-3, with 15 bases fitting TRBD2. Trimming removed 1 base from V and 1 base from J; junction bases left unmatched: 6. This CDR3 contains 18 residues. The V gene's germline CDR1 is SQVTM and CDR2 ANQGSEA. In DNA form, the CDR3 reads TGCAGCGTTGAAGGGGGACTAGCGGGGGGTAAGGGCACAGATACGCAGTATTTT. As protein: CSVEGGLAGGKGTDTQYF.

The chain carries TRBV18 and TRBJ2-1; D may correspond to TRBD1 or TRBD2 (6 bases each). Germline V gives CDR1 KGHSH, CDR2 LQKENI. The V end lost 3 bases, the J end lost 4 bases, and 13 bases lay between the germline ends. The CDR3 covers 15 residues. For the CDR3, the DNA is TGTGCCAGCTCACCTAACGGGGGCTTATACAATGAGCAGTTCTTC. It is translated as CASSPNGGLYNEQFF.

The chain combines TRBV12-3 or TRBV12-4 with TRBJ1-1; 8 bases are a match to TRBD1. The CDR3 totals 15 residues. With 3 bases clipped from V and 2 bases from J, the junction kept 5 bases outside the gene matches. The CDR3: CASSFPGGANTEAFF. CDR3 sequence (DNA): TGTGCCAGCAGTTTCCCAGGGGGCGCAAACACTGAAGCTTTCTTT.

This clonotype has a count of ten or more. Here the CDR3 reads CSVSGLAVYEQYF. The CDR3 nucleotides read TGCAGCGTTTCTGGACTAGCCGTGTACGAGCAGTACTTC. The rearrangement uses TRBV29-1 and TRBJ2-7, with 8 bases that match TRBD2. The CDR3 has 13 residues. The V segment lost 5 bases and the J segment 4 bases; nucleotides outside the gene matches: 7. The V gene's germline CDR1 is SQVTM and CDR2 ANQGSEA.

This clonotype was found a few times. The rearrangement joins TRBV6-1 to TRBJ1-4, with 7 bases matching TRBD1. The germline gives CDR1 MNHNS, CDR2 SASEGT. The J segment lost 0 bases and the V segment lost 5 bases, leaving 9 bases of the junction unmatched. The CDR3 length is 17 residues. The CDR3 is CASSRQGLRSTNEKLFF. CDR3 sequence (DNA): TGTGCCAGCAGTCGACAGGGTCTGAGGTCAACTAATGAAAAACTGTTTTTT.

In its sample, this clonotype was seen a few times. The genes are TRBV7-2 and TRBJ2-5; D gene uncertain. The ends were cut back, 2 bases at V and 4 bases at J, with 8 bases in the middle. The CDR3 length is 13 residues. In germline, CDR1 is SGHTA, CDR2 FQGNSA. CDR3 in amino acids: CASSLKWGETQYF. The CDR3 DNA reads TGTGCCAGCAGCTTAAAATGGGGAGAGACCCAGTACTTC.

This chain joins TRBV3-1 and TRBJ2-3, with 13 bases aligning to TRBD2. CDR3 size: 18 residues. Germline CDR1 and CDR2: LGHDT and YNNKEL (reference sequence). V shed 2 bases and J 2 bases; nucleotides not matched to a gene: 7. CDR3 in DNA: TGTGCCAGCAGCCAACCCAAACTAGCGGGGGGGTTCACAGATACGCAGTATTTT. Its translation is CASSQPKLAGGFTDTQYF.

This clonotype was seen only a few times. This chain joins TRBV2 and TRBJ1-4, with a possible D match to TRBD1 (5 bases). The CDR3 totals 15 residues. Germline loops: CDR1 SNHLY, CDR2 FYNNEI. V lost 1 base, J lost 10 bases, and 16 bases lay in between. The CDR3 nucleotides read TGTGCCAGCAGTGAAGAACCAGGTTTTGGGGGAAAACTGTTTTTT. Protein: CASSEEPGFGGKLFF.

The CDR3 reads CASTKPGQDYQSYNEQFF. CDR3 DNA: TGCGCCAGCACCAAACCGGGACAGGACTACCAAAGTTACAATGAGCAGTTCTTC. V usage is TRBV5-1 and J usage is TRBJ2-1; 8 bases are a match to TRBD1. Trimming at V came to 6 bases and at J to 4 bases, leaving 18 bases not matched to a gene. The germline V gene has CDR1 SGHRS and CDR2 YFSETQ. The CDR3 is made up of 18 amino acids.

This clonotype was counted between two and nine times. The chain uses TRBV10-2 and TRBJ2-7, with TRBD1 as a possible D gene (5 bases). The CDR3 extends over 13 amino acids. Germline V CDR1 and CDR2: WSHSY, SAAADI. V was pared by 1 base and J by 6 bases, with 10 bases between. The chain's CDR3 is CASSEFDSTEQYF. CDR3 sequence (DNA): TGCGCCAGCAGTGAGTTTGACAGCACCGAGCAGTACTTC.

V is TRBV29-1 and J is TRBJ2-3; D remains ambiguous. V gave up 6 bases and J gave up 0 bases, with 10 bases separating them. The CDR3 extends over 13 amino acids. CDR1 SQVTM and CDR2 ANQGSEA come from the germline V gene. The CDR3: CSVETHSTDTQYF. DNA of the CDR3: TGCAGCGTAGAGACACATAGCACAGATACGCAGTATTTT.

The chain uses TRBV6-2 or TRBV6-3 and TRBJ2-5; TRBD1 or TRBD2 may be the D gene (7 bases each). V was cut by 6 bases and J by 6 bases, with 17 bases left in between. This CDR3 has 14 residues. Per germline, CDR1 MNHEY and CDR2 SVGEGT. CDR3 DNA sequence: TGTGCCAGCAGCGCAGGGGGGGGCGCAAAGACCCAGTACTTC. This translates into CASSAGGGAKTQYF.

The rearrangement joins TRBV10-3 to TRBJ1-2, with TRBD1 as a possible D gene (5 bases). CDR3 length: 12 amino acids. Trimming left V 7 bases short and J 1 base short, with 7 bases between. CDR1 and CDR2 from the germline V gene are ENHRY and SYGVKD. The CDR3 region has the DNA TGTGCCATCACCGACAGTAACTATGGCTACACCTTC. Protein sequence: CAITDSNYGYTF.

V and J are TRBV12-3 or TRBV12-4 and TRBJ1-2, with TRBD1 matching 7 bases. The junction had 2 bases not matched to a gene; V was cut back by 5 bases and J by 8 bases. This CDR3 comprises 11 residues. The CDR3 region is CASSRGRGYTF. CDR3 DNA sequence: TGTGCCAGCAGTAGGGGGCGAGGCTACACCTTC.

The J gene is TRBJ2-3, the V gene TRBV20-1, with D tentatively TRBD1 (7 bases). In germline, CDR1 is DFQATT, CDR2 SNEGSKA (reference sequence). The V and J ends lost 7 bases and 0 bases respectively, with 17 bases between them. This CDR3 is built from 15 residues. The CDR3 spells CSVIGGTASTDTQYF. In DNA, the CDR3 is TGCAGTGTTATTGGGGGGACAGCTAGCACAGATACGCAGTATTTT.

In its sample, this clonotype was seen a few times. The chain carries TRBV6-1 and TRBJ1-1; no reliable D call. Trimming left V 6 bases short and J 1 base short, with 9 bases between. CDR1 and CDR2 from the germline V gene are MNHNS and SASEGT. The CDR3 consists of 13 residues. The CDR3 is CASSPWGNTEAFF. The DNA for the CDR3 is TGTGCCAGCAGCCCCTGGGGGAACACTGAAGCTTTCTTT.

This chain connects TRBV20-1 to TRBJ2-3; 10 bases agree with TRBD2. With 6 bases clipped from V and 3 bases from J, the junction kept 6 bases outside the gene matches. This CDR3 is built from 14 residues. The germline gives CDR1 DFQATT, CDR2 SNEGSKA (reference sequence). CDR3 bases: TGCAGTGCCCATCCTAGCGGGAGAACAGATACGCAGTATTTT. Translated, it gives CSAHPSGRTDTQYF.